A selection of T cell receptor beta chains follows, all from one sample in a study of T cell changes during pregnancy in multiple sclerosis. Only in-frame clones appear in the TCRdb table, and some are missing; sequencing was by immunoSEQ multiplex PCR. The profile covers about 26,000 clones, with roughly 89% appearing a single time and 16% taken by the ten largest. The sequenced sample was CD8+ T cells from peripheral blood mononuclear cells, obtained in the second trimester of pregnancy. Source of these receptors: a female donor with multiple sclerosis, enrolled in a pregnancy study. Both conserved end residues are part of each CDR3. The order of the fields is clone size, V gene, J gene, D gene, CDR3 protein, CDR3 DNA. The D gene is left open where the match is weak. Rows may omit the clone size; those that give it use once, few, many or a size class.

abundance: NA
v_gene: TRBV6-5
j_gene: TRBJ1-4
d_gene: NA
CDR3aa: CASSYVGEKLFF
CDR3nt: TGTGCCAGCAGTTACGTCGGTGAAAAACTGTTTTTT

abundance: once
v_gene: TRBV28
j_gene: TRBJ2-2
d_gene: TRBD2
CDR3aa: CASSPGWTSGRARNTGELFF
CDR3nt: TGTGCCAGCAGTCCCGGGTGGACTAGCGGGAGGGCCCGCAACACCGGGGAGCTGTTTTTT

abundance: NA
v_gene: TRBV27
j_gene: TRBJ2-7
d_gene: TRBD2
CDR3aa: CASSPLRREVYEQYF
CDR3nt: TGTGCCAGCAGTCCCCTCCGGCGGGAGGTCTACGAGCAGTACTTC

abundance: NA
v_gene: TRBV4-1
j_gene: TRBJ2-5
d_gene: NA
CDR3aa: CASSQGGDETQYF
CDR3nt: TGCGCCAGCAGCCAAGGGGGGGATGAGACCCAGTACTTC

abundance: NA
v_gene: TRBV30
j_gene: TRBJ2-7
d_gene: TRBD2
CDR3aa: CAWPSGTKNYEQYF
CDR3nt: TGTGCCTGGCCTAGCGGGACTAAAAACTACGAGCAGTACTTC

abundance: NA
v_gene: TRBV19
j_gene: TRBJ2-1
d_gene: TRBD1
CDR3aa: CASSFTGDYNEQFF
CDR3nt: TGTGCCAGTAGTTTCACAGGGGACTACAATGAGCAGTTCTTC

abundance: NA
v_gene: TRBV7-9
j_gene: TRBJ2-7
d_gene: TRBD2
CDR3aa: CASSSQLGGSYEQYF
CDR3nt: TGTGCCAGCAGCTCCCAACTTGGCGGGAGCTACGAGCAGTACTTC

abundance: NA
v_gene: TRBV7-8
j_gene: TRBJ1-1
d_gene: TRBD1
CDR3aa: CASSPARTGKHREAFF
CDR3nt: TGTGCCAGCAGCCCGGCTAGGACAGGCAAGCATCGTGAAGCTTTCTTT

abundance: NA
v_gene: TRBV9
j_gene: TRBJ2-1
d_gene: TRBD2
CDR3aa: CASSVSSGSFNEQFF
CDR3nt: TGTGCCAGCAGCGTTTCTAGCGGGAGTTTTAATGAGCAGTTCTTC

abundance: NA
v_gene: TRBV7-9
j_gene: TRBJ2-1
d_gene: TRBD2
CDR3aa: CASSFPGGSYNEQFF
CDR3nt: TGTGCCAGCAGCTTTCCGGGAGGGTCCTACAATGAGCAGTTCTTC

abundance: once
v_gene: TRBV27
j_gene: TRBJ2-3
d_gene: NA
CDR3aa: CASSFGGGTDTQYF
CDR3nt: TGTGCCAGCAGTTTTGGAGGAGGGACAGATACGCAGTATTTT

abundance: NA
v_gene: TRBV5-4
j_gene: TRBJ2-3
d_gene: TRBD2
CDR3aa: CASSLETSVGRGDTQYF
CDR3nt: TGTGCCAGCAGCTTGGAGACTAGCGTAGGGCGAGGAGATACGCAGTATTTT

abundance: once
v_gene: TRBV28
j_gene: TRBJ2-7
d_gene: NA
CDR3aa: CASSPGFSRASYEQYF
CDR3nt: TGTGCCAGCAGTCCAGGGTTTAGCAGGGCGTCCTACGAGCAGTACTTC

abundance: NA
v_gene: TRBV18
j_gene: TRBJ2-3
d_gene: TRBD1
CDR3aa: CASSHLRPSRDRVEDTQYF
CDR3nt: TGTGCCAGCTCACACCTCAGACCCTCCCGGGACAGGGTTGAAGATACGCAGTATTTT

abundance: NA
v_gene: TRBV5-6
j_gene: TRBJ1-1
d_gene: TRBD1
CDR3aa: CASSPPGQGGRDGNTEAFF
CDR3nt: TGTGCCAGCAGCCCACCGGGACAGGGTGGTAGGGACGGGAACACTGAAGCTTTCTTT

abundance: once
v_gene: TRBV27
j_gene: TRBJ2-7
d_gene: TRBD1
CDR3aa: CASSTNRGRFTYEQYF
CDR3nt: TGTGCCAGCAGTACCAACAGGGGGCGCTTCACCTACGAGCAGTACTTC

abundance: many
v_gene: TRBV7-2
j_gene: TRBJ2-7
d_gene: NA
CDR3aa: CASSSLGSNYEQYF
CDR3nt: TGTGCCAGCAGCTCCCTCGGGAGTAACTACGAGCAGTACTTC

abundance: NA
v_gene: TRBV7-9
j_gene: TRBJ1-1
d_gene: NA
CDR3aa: CASSLARVNTEAFF
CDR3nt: TGTGCCAGCAGCTTAGCGCGGGTGAACACTGAAGCTTTCTTT

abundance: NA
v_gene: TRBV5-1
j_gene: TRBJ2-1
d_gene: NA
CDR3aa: CASMGRESSYNEQFF
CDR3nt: TGCGCCAGCATGGGCCGGGAAAGCTCCTACAATGAGCAGTTCTTC

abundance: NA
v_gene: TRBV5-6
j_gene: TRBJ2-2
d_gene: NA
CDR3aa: CASSLYTGELFF
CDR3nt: TGTGCCAGCAGCCTTTACACCGGGGAGCTGTTTTTT

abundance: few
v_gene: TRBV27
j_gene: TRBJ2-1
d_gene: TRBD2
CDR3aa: CASRTSGSYNEQFF
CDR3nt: TGTGCCAGCAGAACTAGCGGGAGTTACAATGAGCAGTTCTTC

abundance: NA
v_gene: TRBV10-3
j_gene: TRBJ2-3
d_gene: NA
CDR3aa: CAIRGLDTQYF
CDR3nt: TGTGCCATCAGGGGACTAGATACGCAGTATTTT

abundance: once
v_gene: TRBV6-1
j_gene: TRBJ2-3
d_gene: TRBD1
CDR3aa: CASSAGQAHTDTQYF
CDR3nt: TGTGCCAGCAGTGCGGGACAGGCCCACACAGATACGCAGTATTTT

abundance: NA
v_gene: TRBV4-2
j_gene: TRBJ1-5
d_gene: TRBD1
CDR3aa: CASSQVPRTGGNQPQHF
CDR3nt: TGTGCCAGCAGCCAAGTCCCCCGGACAGGGGGCAATCAGCCCCAGCATTTT

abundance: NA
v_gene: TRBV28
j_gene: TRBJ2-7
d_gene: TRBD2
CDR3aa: CASSFLTSGSSTYEQYF
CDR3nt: TGTGCCAGCAGTTTCTTGACTAGCGGGTCCTCCACCTACGAGCAGTACTTC

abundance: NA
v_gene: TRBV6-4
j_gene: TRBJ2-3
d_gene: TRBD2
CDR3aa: CASSRAGGTYTQYF
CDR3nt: TGTGCCAGCAGTAGGGCGGGAGGGACGTATACGCAGTATTTT

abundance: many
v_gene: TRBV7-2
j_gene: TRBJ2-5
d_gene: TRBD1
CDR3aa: CASSSRDRGLETQYF
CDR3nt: TGTGCCAGCAGCTCCAGGGACAGGGGGCTGGAGACCCAGTACTTC

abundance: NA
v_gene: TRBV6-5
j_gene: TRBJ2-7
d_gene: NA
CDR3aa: CASSYDRSLEQYF
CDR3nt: TGTGCCAGCAGTTACGATAGATCACTCGAGCAGTACTTC

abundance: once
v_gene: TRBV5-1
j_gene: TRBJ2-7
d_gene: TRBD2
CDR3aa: CASSLTGGYEQYF
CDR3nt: TGCGCCAGCAGCTTGACGGGGGGCTACGAGCAGTACTTC

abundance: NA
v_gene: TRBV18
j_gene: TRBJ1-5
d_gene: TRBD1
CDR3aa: CASSPADRVDQPQHF
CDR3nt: TGTGCCAGCTCACCAGCCGACAGGGTGGATCAGCCCCAGCATTTT

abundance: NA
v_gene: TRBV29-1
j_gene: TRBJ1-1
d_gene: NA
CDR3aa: CSVALGGLEAFF
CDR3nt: TGCAGCGTTGCTCTTGGGGGCCTTGAAGCTTTCTTT

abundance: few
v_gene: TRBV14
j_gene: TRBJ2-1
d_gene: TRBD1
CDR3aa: CASSLGQGGFDEQFF
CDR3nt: TGTGCCAGCAGCCTGGGACAGGGAGGGTTCGATGAGCAGTTCTTC

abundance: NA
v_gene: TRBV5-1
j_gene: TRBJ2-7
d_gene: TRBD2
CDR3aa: CASGGGTSGTKTSYEQYF
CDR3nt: TGCGCCAGCGGGGGGGGGACTAGCGGGACCAAAACCTCCTACGAGCAGTACTTC

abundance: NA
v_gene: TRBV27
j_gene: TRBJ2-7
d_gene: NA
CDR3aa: CASSFGGRYEQYF
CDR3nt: TGTGCCAGCAGTTTTGGAGGGAGATACGAGCAGTACTTC

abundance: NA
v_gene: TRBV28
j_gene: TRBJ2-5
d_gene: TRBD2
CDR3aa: CASSRLAGAETQYF
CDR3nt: TGTGCCAGCAGTAGACTAGCGGGAGCAGAGACCCAGTACTTC

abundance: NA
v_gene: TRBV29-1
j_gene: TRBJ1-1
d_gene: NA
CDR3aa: CSVEENGIEAFF
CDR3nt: TGCAGCGTTGAAGAGAACGGGATTGAAGCTTTCTTT

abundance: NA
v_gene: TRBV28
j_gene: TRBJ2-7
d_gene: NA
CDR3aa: CASTWAGGINEQYF
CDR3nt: TGTGCCAGCACATGGGCAGGGGGGATCAACGAGCAGTACTTC

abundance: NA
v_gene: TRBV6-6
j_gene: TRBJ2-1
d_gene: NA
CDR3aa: CASSQGVLAPHNEQFF
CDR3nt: TGTGCCAGCAGCCAGGGGGTCCTAGCGCCGCACAATGAGCAGTTCTTC

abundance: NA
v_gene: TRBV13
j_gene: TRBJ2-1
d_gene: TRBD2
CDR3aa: CASSSDPGTSGGPSYNEQFF
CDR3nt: TGTGCCAGCAGCTCTGACCCTGGGACTAGCGGGGGTCCTTCCTACAATGAGCAGTTCTTC

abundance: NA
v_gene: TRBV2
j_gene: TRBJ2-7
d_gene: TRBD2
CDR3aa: CASSELAGDPHEQYF
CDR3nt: TGTGCCAGCAGTGAACTAGCGGGAGACCCCCACGAGCAGTACTTC

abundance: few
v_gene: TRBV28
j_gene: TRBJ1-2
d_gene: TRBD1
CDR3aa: CASRPRQGGGYGYTF
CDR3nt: TGTGCCAGCAGGCCAAGACAGGGTGGGGGTTATGGCTACACCTTC